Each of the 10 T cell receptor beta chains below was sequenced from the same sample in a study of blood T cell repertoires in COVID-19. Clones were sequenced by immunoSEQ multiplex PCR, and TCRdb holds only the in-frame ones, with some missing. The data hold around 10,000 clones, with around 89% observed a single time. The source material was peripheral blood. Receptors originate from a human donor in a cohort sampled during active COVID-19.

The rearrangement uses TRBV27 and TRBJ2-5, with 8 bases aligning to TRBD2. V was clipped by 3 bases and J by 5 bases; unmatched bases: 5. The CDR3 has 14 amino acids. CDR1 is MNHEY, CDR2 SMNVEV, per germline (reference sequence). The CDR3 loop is CASSLLAGEETQYF. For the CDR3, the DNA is TGTGCCAGCAGTTTGCTAGCGGGTGAGGAGACCCAGTACTTC.

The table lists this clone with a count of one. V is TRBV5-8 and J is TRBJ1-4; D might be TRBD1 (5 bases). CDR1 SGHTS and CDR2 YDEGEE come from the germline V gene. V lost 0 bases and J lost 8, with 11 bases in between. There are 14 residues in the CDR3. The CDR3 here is CASSLVQGGEKLFF. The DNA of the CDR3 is TGTGCCAGCAGCTTGGTTCAGGGAGGAGAAAAACTGTTTTTT.

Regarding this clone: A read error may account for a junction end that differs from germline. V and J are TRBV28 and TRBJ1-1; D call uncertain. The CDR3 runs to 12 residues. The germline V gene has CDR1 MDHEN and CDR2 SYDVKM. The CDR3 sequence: CAARGGNTEAFF. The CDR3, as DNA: TGCGCAGCGCGGGGTGGGAACACTGAAGCTTTCTTT.

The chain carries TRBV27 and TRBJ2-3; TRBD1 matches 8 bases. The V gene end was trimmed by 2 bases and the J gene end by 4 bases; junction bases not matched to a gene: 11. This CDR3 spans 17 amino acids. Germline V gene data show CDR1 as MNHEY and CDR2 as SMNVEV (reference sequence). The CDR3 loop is CASSLTSRQGSADTQYF. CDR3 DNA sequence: TGTGCCAGCAGTTTAACCTCGCGACAGGGGAGCGCAGATACGCAGTATTTT.

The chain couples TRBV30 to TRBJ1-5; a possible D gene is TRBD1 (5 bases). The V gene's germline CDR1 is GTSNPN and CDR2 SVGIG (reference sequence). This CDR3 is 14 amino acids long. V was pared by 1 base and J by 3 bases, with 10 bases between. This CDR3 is CAWSGGSHNQPQHF. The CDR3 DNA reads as TGTGCCTGGAGTGGGGGCAGCCACAATCAGCCCCAGCATTTT. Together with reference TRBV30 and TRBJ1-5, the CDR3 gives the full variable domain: SQTIHQWPATLVQPVGSPLSLECTVEGTSNPNLYWYRQAAGRGLQLLFYSVGIGQISSEVPQNLSASRPQDRQFILSSKKLLLSDSGFYLCAWSGGSHNQPQHFGDGTRLSIL.

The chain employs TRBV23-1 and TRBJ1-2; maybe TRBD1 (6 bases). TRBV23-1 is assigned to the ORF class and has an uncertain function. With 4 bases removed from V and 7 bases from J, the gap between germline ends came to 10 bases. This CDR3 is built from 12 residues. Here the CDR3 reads CASSLLGAGYTF. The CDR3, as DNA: TGCGCCAGCAGTCTCCTGGGGGCTGGCTACACCTTC.

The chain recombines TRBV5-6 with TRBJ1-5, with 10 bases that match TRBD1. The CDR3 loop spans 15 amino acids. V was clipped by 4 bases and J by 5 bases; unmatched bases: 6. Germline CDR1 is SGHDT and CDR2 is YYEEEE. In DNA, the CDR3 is TGTGCCAGCAGCCATGGACAGGGGGTCGATCAGCCCCAGCATTTT. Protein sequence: CASSHGQGVDQPQHF.

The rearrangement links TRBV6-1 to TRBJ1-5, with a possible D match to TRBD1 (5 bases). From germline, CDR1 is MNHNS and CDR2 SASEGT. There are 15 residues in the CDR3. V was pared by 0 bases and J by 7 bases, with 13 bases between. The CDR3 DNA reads TGTGCCAGCAGTGAAGCGAGGCAGGGATGGCAGCCCCAGCATTTT. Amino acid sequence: CASSEARQGWQPQHF.

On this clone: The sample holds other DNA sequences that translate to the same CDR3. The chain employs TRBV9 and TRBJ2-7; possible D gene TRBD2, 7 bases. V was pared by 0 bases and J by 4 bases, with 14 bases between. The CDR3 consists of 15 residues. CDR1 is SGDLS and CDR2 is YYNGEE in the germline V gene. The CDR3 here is CASSVGSGGLYEQYF. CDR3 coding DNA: TGTGCCAGCAGCGTAGGTTCCGGGGGGCTGTACGAGCAGTACTTC.

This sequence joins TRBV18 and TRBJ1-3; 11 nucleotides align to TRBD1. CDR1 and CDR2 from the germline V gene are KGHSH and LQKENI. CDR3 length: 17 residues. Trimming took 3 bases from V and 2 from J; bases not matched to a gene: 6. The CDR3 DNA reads TGTGCCAGCTCACCCTCTCTGGACAGGGGGCCTGGAAACACCATATATTTT. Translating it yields CASSPSLDRGPGNTIYF.